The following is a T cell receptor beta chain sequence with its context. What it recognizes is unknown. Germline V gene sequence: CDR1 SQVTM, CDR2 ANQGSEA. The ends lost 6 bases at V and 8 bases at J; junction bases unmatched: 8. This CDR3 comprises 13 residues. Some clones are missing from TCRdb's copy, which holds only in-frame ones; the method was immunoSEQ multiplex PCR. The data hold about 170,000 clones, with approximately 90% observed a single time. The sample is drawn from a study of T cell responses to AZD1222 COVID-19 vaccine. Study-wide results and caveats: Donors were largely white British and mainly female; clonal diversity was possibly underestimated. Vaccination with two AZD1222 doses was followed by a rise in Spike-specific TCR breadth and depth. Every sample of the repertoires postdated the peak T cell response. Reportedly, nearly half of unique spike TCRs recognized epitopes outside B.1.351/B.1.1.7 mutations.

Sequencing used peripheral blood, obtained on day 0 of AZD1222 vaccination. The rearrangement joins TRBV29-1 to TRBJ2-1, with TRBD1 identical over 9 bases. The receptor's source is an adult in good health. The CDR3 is CSVGTGLGDEQFF. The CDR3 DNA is TGCAGCGTCGGGACAGGGCTTGGGGATGAGCAGTTCTTC.